These 7 T cell receptor beta chains share one sample of origin, sequenced in a study of blood T cells in healthy people across ages. Together with a sample-barcoded 5' primer, a J-beta primer mix was included in a second PCR lasting about 6 to 12 cycles. TCRdb used MiXCR to reprocess the 5' RACE reads, holding one entry per CDR3 protein. Here the sample spans around 970,000 distinct CDR3 sequences, just over 50% being singletons. Sequencing input: blood. The receptors were gathered from a woman aged 60-75 years in good health.

The rearrangement uses TRBV18 and TRBJ2-4; D is unclear. The J call may be mistaken, given a closer DNA end match to TRBJ2-7. In germline, CDR1 is KGHSH, CDR2 LQKENI. The CDR3 is 15 residues long. The CDR3 is CASSPSDIGNYEQYF. The CDR3 nucleotides are TGTGCCAGCTCACCATCCGACATCGGCAACTACGAGCAGTACTTC.

The genes are TRBV9 and TRBJ1-2; D ambiguous. V was shortened by 2 bases and J by 3 bases, with 8 bases between the two germline ends. Per germline, CDR1 SGDLS and CDR2 YYNGEE. The CDR3 has 13 amino acids. For the CDR3, the DNA is TGTGCCAGCAGCGTCATGCGGGACTATGGCTACACCTTC. Protein sequence: CASSVMRDYGYTF.

The J gene is TRBJ2-3, the V gene TRBV29-1, with 8 bases aligning to TRBD1. CDR1 is SQVTM, CDR2 ANQGSEA, per germline. After removal of 5 bases from V and 2 bases from J, the junction contained 6 bases not matched to a gene. The length of the CDR3 is 14 residues. The CDR3 DNA reads as TGCAGCGTTCGGGACAGGAGGGTCACAGATACGCAGTATTTT. Translation: CSVRDRRVTDTQYF.

This chain links TRBV20-1 with TRBJ1-1; no clear D gene. The CDR3 runs to 16 residues. With 0 bases removed from V and 2 bases from J, the gap between germline ends came to 16 bases. Germline V CDR1 and CDR2: DFQATT, SNEGSKA (reference sequence). CDR3 sequence (DNA): TGCAGTGCTAGAGATTTTTCGCCCGCATTCAACACTGAAGCTTTCTTT. Translation: CSARDFSPAFNTEAFF.

The genes are TRBV29-1 and TRBJ2-2, with a weak D call TRBD1 (5 bases). This CDR3 is 12 amino acids long. Trimming removed 4 bases from V and 5 bases from J, with 8 bases in between. CDR1 SQVTM and CDR2 ANQGSEA come from the germline V gene. The CDR3 DNA follows: TGCAGCGTTGCGTCAGGGACCGGGGAGCTGTTTTTT. Protein: CSVASGTGELFF.

This clonotype was recorded only once. The chain combines TRBV6-6 with TRBJ2-7, with D tentatively TRBD1 or TRBD2 (5 bases each). The germline V gene encodes CDR1 MNHNY and CDR2 SVGAGI (reference sequence). Trimming left V 2 bases short and J 3 bases short, with 14 bases between. This CDR3 comprises 15 residues. In DNA form, the CDR3 reads TGTGCCAGCAGTTACGTCCCGGGGCGCAACTACGAGCAGTACTTC. Translation: CASSYVPGRNYEQYF.

This clonotype was detected only a few times. The CDR3 here is CASSLTRALPKETQYF. As DNA, the CDR3 is TGTGCCAGCAGCTTAACTAGAGCCCTACCCAAAGAGACCCAGTACTTC. V and J are TRBV14 and TRBJ2-5; TRBD2 might be the D (5 bases). CDR3 length: 16 amino acids. CDR1 SGHDN and CDR2 FVKESK come from the germline V gene. V was pared by 5 bases and J by 3 bases, with 19 bases between.